This T cell receptor beta chain was retrieved from a study of T cell repertoires in cytomegalovirus infection. This CDR3 region has 18 residues. Germline loops: CDR1 SGHTA, CDR2 FQGNSA. V lost 2 bases, J lost 5 bases, and 13 bases stayed unmatched. This clonotype came up a few times. The target antigen is unknown. A single record per CDR3 protein comes from TCRdb applying MiXCR to the reads. This table holds just over 450,000 distinct CDR3 sequences, under 45% found once. The chain combines TRBV7-2 with TRBJ2-1; TRBD2 matches 9 bases. This material consisted of cultured PBMCs, taken from culture after CMV antigen stimulation. The receptor was isolated from a human donor in good health (CMV status not recorded). Some clones in this sample may be carry-over from other donors' samples. CDR3 coding DNA: TGTGCCAGCAGCTTAAGGCCCGGGAGACTAGCGGATAACAATGAGCAGTTCTTC. Residues: CASSLRPGRLADNNEQFF.